The 11 T cell receptor beta chains in this list originate from one sample, sequenced in a study of cytomegalovirus exposure and HLA in healthy donors. In the PCR, 60 Vbeta and 13 Jbeta primers were used. The repertoire was sequenced with immunoSEQ multiplex PCR; TCRdb's copy has only in-frame clones and lacks some. Seen here are approximately 110,000 clones, 81% observed once, and the top ten hold less than 2.5%. Specimen: PBMCs. Receptor source: a woman aged 25-40 years in good health and CMV-seronegative.

The V and J genes are TRBV2 and TRBJ2-7, with 7 bases matching TRBD1. This CDR3 contains 14 residues. Germline lookup yields CDR1 SNHLY and CDR2 FYNNEI. Germline trimming cut 10 bases from V and 1 base from J; bases unmatched to any gene: 10. This CDR3 is CATLKGTESYEQYF. Here the CDR3 DNA reads TGTGCCACCCTAAAAGGGACAGAGTCCTACGAGCAGTACTTC.

This chain links TRBV5-1 with TRBJ1-1; possibly TRBD1 for D (6 bases). The CDR3 contains 14 residues. Germline V gives CDR1 SGHRS, CDR2 YFSETQ. Trimming took 0 bases from V and 6 from J, leaving 12 bases between them. CDR3 nucleotide sequence: TGCGCCAGCAGCTTGGTCAGGGGTACCCCTGAAGCTTTCTTT. Amino acids: CASSLVRGTPEAFF.

This clone was found once. The V and J genes are TRBV7-9 and TRBJ2-7; 7 positions agree with TRBD2. V lost 5 bases to trimming and J lost 7 bases; unmatched junction nucleotides: 14. There are 15 residues in the CDR3. Germline lookup yields CDR1 SEHNR and CDR2 FQNEAQ (reference sequence). CDR3 nucleotides: TGTGCCAGCAGCCTAGAGCGGGATCCCTTTTGGGAGCAGTACTTC. Translated, it gives CASSLERDPFWEQYF.

The chain is built from TRBV5-5 and TRBJ2-5, with 11 bases aligning to TRBD1. J gave up 1 base and V 2 bases, and 10 bases lay outside the gene matches. Germline assignment: CDR1 SGHKS and CDR2 YYEKEE (reference sequence). CDR3 size: 18 residues. CDR3 sequence (DNA): TGTGCCAGCAGCTTCCGGGACAGGGGGGTCTTGGGCCAAGAGACCCAGTACTTC. It specifies CASSFRDRGVLGQETQYF.

The chain couples TRBV6-5 to TRBJ2-7; possibly TRBD2 for D (6 bases). The germline gives CDR1 MNHEY, CDR2 SVGAGI. The CDR3 covers 11 residues. V was cut by 8 bases and J by 3 bases, with 8 bases left in between. The CDR3 is CASGDFYEQYF. The CDR3 DNA sequence: TGTGCCAGCGGGGACTTCTACGAGCAGTACTTC.

DNA of the CDR3: TGTGCCAGCAGTGAGGGAGCTAGCGGGAGCTTTTTGGAGACCCAGTACTTC. Its protein is CASSEGASGSFLETQYF. The rearrangement uses TRBV25-1 and TRBJ2-5; TRBD2 agrees at 10 bases. The CDR3 runs 17 residues. With 3 bases clipped from V and 5 bases from J, the junction kept 12 bases outside the gene matches. CDR1 and CDR2 (germline): MGHDK, SYGVNS.

This clone was seen a handful of times. This chain uses TRBV6-6 with TRBJ2-7; 8 positions match TRBD1. The CDR3 contains 15 residues. The junction had 9 bases not matched to a gene; V was cut back by 2 bases and J by 6 bases. The germline gives CDR1 MNHNY, CDR2 SVGAGI (reference sequence). DNA for the CDR3: TGTGCCAGCAGTTACGCAACAGCAGGGGGCCTCGAGCAGTACTTC. Translating gives CASSYATAGGLEQYF.

Here the CDR3 DNA reads TGTGCCAGCAGTGACTCGAGTCGACGGGAGGCTTACAATGAGCAGTTCTTC. Residues: CASSDSSRREAYNEQFF. The rearrangement uses TRBV6-4 and TRBJ2-1; 7 bases are shared with TRBD2. Germline trimming cut 0 bases from V and 4 bases from J; bases unmatched to any gene: 9. CDR3 size: 17 residues. In germline, CDR1 is MRHNA, CDR2 SNTAGT.

This clone was detected only a few times. The gene calls are TRBV5-1 and TRBJ1-2; D unclear. Between the trimmed V and J ends, which lost 3 bases and 8 bases, there was a span of 14 bases. The CDR3 sequence is 13 residues long. Germline values: CDR1 SGHRS, CDR2 YFSETQ. The CDR3 is CASSSAGVRGYTF. The DNA of the CDR3 is TGCGCCAGCAGCTCAGCCGGGGTGAGAGGCTACACCTTC. Full variable domain (remainder filled in from reference TRBV5-1 and TRBJ1-2): KAGVTQTPRYLIKTRGQQVTLSCSPISGHRSVSWYQQTPGQGLQFLFEYFSETQRNKGNFPGRFSGRQFSNSRSEMNVSTLELGDSALYLCASSSAGVRGYTFGSGTRLTVV.

The V and J genes are TRBV7-9 and TRBJ2-1; 12 nucleotides agree with TRBD2. The CDR3 is 15 amino acids. Germline loops: CDR1 SEHNR, CDR2 FQNEAQ (reference sequence). Trimming took 3 bases from V and 6 from J; bases not matched to a gene: 3. This CDR3 reads CASSFGLAGPNEQFF. The CDR3 nucleotides read TGTGCCAGCAGCTTCGGACTAGCGGGACCCAATGAGCAGTTCTTC.

The rearrangement joins TRBV5-6 to TRBJ2-7, with a weak D call TRBD2 (6 bases). This CDR3 region has 12 residues. Per germline, CDR1 SGHDT and CDR2 YYEEEE. Deletions cut 3 bases from V and 7 bases from J, with 11 bases between. CDR3 sequence reads: CASSSTRGEQYF. The CDR3 DNA is TGTGCCAGCAGCTCCACCCGGGGGGAGCAGTACTTC.